These T cell receptor beta chains were read from a single sample in a study of cytomegalovirus exposure and HLA in healthy donors. The method was immunoSEQ multiplex PCR; TCRdb's version includes in-frame clones alone and lacks a portion of them. This repertoire shows about 90,000 clones, roughly three quarters found once; its top ten account for about 2.9%. Specimen: PBMCs. The receptors come from a man aged 30 to 45 in good health and CMV-seronegative. Each CDR3 is given with its conserved first and last residue. D genes are given only for firm matches. For some rows the clone size is stated as once, few or many, or as a class when expanded; others skip it.

v_call	d_call	j_call	clone_size	cdr3_aa	cdr3_nt
TRBV2	TRBD1	TRBJ1-1	NA	CASRTGQGAGGTEAFF	TGTGCCAGCAGGACGGGACAGGGGGCTGGTGGCACTGAAGCTTTCTTT
TRBV15	TRBD1	TRBJ1-2	NA	CATSTDRALSLGGYTF	TGTGCCACCAGCACGGACAGGGCTCTCTCCCTGGGTGGCTACACCTTC
TRBV27	NA	TRBJ1-1	few	CASSLKWGGPGTYTEAFF	TGTGCCAGCAGTTTAAAATGGGGAGGGCCAGGCACCTACACTGAAGCTTTCTTT
TRBV10-3	NA	TRBJ1-4	NA	CAISEGGADEKLFF	TGTGCCATCAGTGAGGGAGGGGCGGATGAAAAACTGTTTTTT
TRBV9	TRBD1	TRBJ1-2	NA	CASTPSGGQNYGYTF	TGTGCCAGCACCCCTTCTGGGGGACAGAACTATGGCTACACCTTC
TRBV10-3	TRBD2	TRBJ2-2	NA	CAISESAGGSNTGELFF	TGTGCCATCAGTGAGTCGGCCGGGGGGTCGAACACCGGGGAGCTGTTTTTT
TRBV5-1	NA	TRBJ1-3	NA	CASSYEQGTGNTIYF	TGCGCCAGCAGCTATGAGCAGGGGACTGGAAACACCATATATTTT
TRBV7-7	NA	TRBJ2-5	NA	CASSLDWTYGKETQYF	TGTGCTAGCAGCTTAGATTGGACTTATGGCAAAGAGACCCAGTACTTC
TRBV30	NA	TRBJ2-7	NA	CAWSKSYEQYF	TGTGCCTGGAGTAAGAGTTACGAGCAGTACTTC
TRBV9	TRBD1	TRBJ2-7	NA	CASSARTGSGEQYF	TGTGCCAGCAGCGCCCGGACAGGTAGTGGCGAGCAGTACTTC
TRBV28	NA	TRBJ2-5	NA	CASGRETQYF	TGTGCCAGCGGCAGAGAGACCCAGTACTTC
TRBV19	TRBD1	TRBJ1-5	NA	CASSPGDRAFNQPQHF	TGTGCCAGTAGTCCAGGGGACAGAGCTTTTAATCAGCCCCAGCATTTT
TRBV7-2	NA	TRBJ1-1	NA	CASSSLGQGNTEAFF	TGTGCCAGCAGCTCCCTGGGGCAGGGCAACACTGAAGCTTTCTTT
TRBV12-5	NA	TRBJ2-7	NA	CASGLGTLNEQYF	TGTGCTAGTGGTTTGGGGACACTGAACGAGCAGTACTTC
TRBV7-8	NA	TRBJ2-7	NA	CASSLGGSLSSYEQYF	TGTGCCAGCAGCTTGGGGGGTTCGTTGAGCTCCTACGAGCAGTACTTC
TRBV2	NA	TRBJ1-6	NA	CASTESSSYNSPLHF	TGTGCCAGCACCGAAAGTAGCTCCTATAATTCACCCCTCCACTTT
TRBV2	NA	TRBJ2-7	NA	CASGGNSPTKQYF	TGTGCCAGTGGGGGCAACTCCCCTACGAAGCAGTACTTC